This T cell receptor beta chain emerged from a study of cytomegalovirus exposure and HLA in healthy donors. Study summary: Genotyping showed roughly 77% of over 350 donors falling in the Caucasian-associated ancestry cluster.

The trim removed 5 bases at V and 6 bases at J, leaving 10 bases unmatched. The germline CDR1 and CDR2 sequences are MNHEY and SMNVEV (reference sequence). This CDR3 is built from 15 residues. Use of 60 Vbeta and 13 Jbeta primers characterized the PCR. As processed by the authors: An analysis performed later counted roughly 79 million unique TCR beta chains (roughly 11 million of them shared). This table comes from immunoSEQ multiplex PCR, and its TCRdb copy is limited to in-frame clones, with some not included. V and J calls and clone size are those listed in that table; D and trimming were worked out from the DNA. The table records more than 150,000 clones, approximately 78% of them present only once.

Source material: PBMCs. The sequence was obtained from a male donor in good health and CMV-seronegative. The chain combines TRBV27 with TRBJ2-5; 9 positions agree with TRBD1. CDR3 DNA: TGTGCCAGCAGTCCCTTCCGGGACAGGGCGAAGACCCAGTACTTC. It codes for CASSPFRDRAKTQYF.